This TCR beta chain is drawn from a study of monozygotic twins with cystic fibrosis. Produced via immunoSEQ multiplex PCR; TCRdb's table is partial and in-frame only. Seen here are some 26,000 clones, 80% to 95% observed once, and the top ten hold 0.29%. Study-wide findings and caveats: Co-twins had the most similar V usage for 13 of 16 pairs, J for 8. Monozygotic CF twins shared more identical nucleotide clonotypes than unrelated patients. Median Simpson clonality of approximately 0.009 suggested naive T cells predominated. Shared CDR3 numbers were not associated with age, concordance or severity.

Comment on this clone: The antigen is not known.

Trimming took 3 bases from V and 4 from J, leaving 9 bases between them. The CDR3 is 14 amino acids. CDR1 is SEHNR and CDR2 is FQNEAQ in the germline V gene (reference sequence). The V and J genes are TRBV7-9 and TRBJ2-2; D is unresolved. The sample taken for sequencing was blood. This sequence was found in a girl aged 2 to 10 with cystic fibrosis. The CDR3: CASSFQGSTGELFF. The DNA for the CDR3 is TGTGCCAGCAGCTTTCAAGGAAGCACCGGGGAGCTGTTTTTT.